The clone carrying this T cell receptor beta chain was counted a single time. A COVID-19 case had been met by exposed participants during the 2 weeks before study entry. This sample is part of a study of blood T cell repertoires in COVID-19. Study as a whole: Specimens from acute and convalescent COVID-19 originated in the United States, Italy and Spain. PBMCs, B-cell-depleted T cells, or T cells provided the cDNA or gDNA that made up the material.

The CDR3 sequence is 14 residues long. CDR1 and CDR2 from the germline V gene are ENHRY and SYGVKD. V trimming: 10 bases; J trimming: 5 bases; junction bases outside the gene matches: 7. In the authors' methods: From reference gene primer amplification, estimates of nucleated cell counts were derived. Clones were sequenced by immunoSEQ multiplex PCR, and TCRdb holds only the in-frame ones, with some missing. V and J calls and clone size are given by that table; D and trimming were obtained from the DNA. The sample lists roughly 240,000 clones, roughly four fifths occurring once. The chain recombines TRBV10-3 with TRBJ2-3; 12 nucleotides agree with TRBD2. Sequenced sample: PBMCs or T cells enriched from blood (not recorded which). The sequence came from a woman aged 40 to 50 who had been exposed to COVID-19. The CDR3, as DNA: TGTGCCAGCTCGACTAGCGGGGGTATAGATACGCAGTATTTT. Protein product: CASSTSGGIDTQYF.